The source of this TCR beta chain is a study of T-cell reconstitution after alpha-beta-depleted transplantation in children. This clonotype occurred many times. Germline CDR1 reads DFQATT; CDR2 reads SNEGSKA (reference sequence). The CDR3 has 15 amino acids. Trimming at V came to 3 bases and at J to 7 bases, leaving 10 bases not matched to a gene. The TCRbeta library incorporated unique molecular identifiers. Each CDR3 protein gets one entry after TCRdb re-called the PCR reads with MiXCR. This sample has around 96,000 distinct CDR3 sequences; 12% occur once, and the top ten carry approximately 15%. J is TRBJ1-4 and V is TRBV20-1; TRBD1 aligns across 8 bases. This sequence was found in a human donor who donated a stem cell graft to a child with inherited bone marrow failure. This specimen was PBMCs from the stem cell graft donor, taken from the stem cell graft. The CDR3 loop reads CSASDHTGGPEKLFF. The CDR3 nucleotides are TGCAGTGCTAGTGACCACACAGGGGGTCCTGAAAAACTGTTTTTT.